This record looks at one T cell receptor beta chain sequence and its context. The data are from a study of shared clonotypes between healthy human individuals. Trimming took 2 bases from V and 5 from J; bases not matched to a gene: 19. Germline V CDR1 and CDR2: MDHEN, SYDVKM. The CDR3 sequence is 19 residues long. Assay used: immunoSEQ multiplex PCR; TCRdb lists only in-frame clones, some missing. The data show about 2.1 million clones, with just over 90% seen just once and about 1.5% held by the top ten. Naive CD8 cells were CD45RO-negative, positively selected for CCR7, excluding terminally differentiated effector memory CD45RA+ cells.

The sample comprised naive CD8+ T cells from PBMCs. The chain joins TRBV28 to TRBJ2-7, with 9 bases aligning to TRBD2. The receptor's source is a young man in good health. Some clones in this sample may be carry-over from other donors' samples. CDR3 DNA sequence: TGTGCCAGCAGTTTAAAGGTGCGAGTAGCGGGAGAGTTTTGGGACGAGCAGTACTTC. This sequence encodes CASSLKVRVAGEFWDEQYF.